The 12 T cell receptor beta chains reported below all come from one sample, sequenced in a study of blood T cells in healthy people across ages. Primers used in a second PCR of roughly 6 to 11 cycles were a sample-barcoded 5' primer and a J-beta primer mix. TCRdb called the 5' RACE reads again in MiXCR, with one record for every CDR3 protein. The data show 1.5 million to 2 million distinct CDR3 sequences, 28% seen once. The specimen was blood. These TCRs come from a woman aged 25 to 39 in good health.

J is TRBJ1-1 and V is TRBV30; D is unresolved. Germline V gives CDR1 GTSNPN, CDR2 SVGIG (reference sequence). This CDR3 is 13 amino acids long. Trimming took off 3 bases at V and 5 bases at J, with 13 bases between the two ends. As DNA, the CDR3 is TGTGCCTGGAGCCAGAGGAAATCGACTGAAGCTTTCTTT. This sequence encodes CAWSQRKSTEAFF.

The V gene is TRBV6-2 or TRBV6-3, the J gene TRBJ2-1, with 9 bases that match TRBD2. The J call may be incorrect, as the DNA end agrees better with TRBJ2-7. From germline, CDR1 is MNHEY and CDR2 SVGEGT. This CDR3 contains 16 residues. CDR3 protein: CASSRGRASSYNEQYF. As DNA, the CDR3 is TGTGCCAGCAGCCGCGGGAGGGCGAGCTCCTACAATGAGCAGTACTTC.

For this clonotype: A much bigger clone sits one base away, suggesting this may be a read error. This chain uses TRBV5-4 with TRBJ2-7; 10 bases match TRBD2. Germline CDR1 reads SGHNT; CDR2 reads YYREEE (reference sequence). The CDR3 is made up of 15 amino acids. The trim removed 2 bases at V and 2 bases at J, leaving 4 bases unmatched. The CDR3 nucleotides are TGTGCCAGCAGCTTCGCCGGGACTAGCGCCTACGAGCAGTACTTC. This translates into CASSFAGTSAYEQYF.

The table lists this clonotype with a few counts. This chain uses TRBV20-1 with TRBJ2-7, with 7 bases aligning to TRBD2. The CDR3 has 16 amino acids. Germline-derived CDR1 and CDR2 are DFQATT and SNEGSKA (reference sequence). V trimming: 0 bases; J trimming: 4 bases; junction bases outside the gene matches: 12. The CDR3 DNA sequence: TGCAGTGCTAGAGATTTTAGGCAGGGACTAAAGTACGAGCAGTACTTC. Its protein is CSARDFRQGLKYEQYF.

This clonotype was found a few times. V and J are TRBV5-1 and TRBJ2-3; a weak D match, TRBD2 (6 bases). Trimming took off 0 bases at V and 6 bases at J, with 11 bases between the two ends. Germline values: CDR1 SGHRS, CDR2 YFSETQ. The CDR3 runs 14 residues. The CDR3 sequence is CASSLEDGGDTQYF. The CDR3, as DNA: TGCGCCAGCAGCTTGGAGGACGGAGGGGATACGCAGTATTTT.

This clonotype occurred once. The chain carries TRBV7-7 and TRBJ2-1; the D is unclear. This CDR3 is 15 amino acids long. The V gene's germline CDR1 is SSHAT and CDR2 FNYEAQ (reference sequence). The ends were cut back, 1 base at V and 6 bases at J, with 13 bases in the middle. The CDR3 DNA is TGTGCCAGCAGCTTAGTTCCAGGACCGTTCAATGAGCAGTTCTTC. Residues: CASSLVPGPFNEQFF. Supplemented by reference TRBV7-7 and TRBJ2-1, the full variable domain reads GAGVSQSPRYKVTKRGQDVTLRCDPISSHATLYWYQQALGQGPEFLTYFNYEAQPDKSGLPSDRFSAERPEGSISTLTIQRTEQRDSAMYRCASSLVPGPFNEQFFGPGTRLTVL.

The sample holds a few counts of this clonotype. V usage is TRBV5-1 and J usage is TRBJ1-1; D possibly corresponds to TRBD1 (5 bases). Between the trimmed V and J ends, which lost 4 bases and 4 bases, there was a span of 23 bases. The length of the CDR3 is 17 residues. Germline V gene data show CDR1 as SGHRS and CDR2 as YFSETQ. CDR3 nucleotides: TGCGCCAGCAGCCTCTACAACTCCGGGACGGTCGGCACTGAAGCTTTCTTT. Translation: CASSLYNSGTVGTEAFF.

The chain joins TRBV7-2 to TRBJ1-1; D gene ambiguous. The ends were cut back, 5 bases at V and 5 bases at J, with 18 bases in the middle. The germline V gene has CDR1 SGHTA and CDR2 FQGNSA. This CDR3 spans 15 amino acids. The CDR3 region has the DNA TGTGCCAGCAGCCCACCACCGGGAGGATATACTGAAGCTTTCTTT. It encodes CASSPPPGGYTEAFF.

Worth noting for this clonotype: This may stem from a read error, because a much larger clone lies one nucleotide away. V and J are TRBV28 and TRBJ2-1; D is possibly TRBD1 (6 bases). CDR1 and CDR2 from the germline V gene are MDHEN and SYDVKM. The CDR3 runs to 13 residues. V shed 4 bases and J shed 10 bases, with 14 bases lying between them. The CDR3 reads CASSSRTDYEQFF. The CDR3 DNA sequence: TGTGCCAGCAGTTCTAGGACAGACTACGAGCAGTTCTTC.

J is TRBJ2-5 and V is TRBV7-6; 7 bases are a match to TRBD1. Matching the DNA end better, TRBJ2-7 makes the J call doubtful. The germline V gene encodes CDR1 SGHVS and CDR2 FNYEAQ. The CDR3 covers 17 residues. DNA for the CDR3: TGTGCCAGCAGCTCCACCATTACCCGACAGGGCACCTACGAGCAGTACTTC. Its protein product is CASSSTITRQGTYEQYF.

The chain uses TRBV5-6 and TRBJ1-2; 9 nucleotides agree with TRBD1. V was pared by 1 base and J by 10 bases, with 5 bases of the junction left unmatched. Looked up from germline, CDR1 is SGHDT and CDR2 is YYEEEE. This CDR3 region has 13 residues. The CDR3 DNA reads TGTGCCAGCAGCTTGACAGGGGGCCCGGACTACACCTTC. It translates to CASSLTGGPDYTF.

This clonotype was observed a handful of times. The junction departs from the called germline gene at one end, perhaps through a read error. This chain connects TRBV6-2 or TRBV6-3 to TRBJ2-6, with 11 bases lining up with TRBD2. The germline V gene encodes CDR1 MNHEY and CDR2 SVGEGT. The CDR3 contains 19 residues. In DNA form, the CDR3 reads TGTACCAGCAGTTACGTGCTAGCGGGGGGCCACTCTGGGGCCAACGTCCTGACTTTC. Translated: CTSSYVLAGGHSGANVLTF.